The 22 T cell receptor beta chains in this list originate from one sample, sequenced in a study of blood T cell repertoires in COVID-19. The protocol was immunoSEQ multiplex PCR, while the TCRdb copy is restricted to in-frame clones and leaves out a portion. The table shows 97,000 or so clones, with less than 85% occurring only once. Material for sequencing was peripheral blood. These receptor sequences come from a woman of 80 years or more with active or convalescent COVID-19.

There are a few counts of this clone. The chain links TRBV19 to TRBJ2-7, with 10 bases matching TRBD2. CDR3 length equals 15 residues. Germline V gene data show CDR1 as LNHDA and CDR2 as SQIVND (reference sequence). Losses at the gene ends were 3 bases for V and 6 bases for J; bases not matched to a gene: 8. CDR3 sequence (DNA): TGTGCCAGTAGTATTTCCAGCGGGAGGGCCGGCGAGCAGTACTTC. This gives the protein CASSISSGRAGEQYF.

This chain connects TRBV28 to TRBJ1-1; D unclear. Deletions cut 3 bases from V and 1 base from J, with 15 bases between. CDR1 is MDHEN, CDR2 SYDVKM, per germline. This CDR3 is 16 amino acids long. The CDR3, as DNA: TGTGCCAGCAGTTTGGCGGGGAGGTTGGGGAACACTGAAGCTTTCTTT. Its translation is CASSLAGRLGNTEAFF.

Note on this clone: Germline is not matched at one junction end, which may reflect a read error. The chain employs TRBV5-1 and TRBJ2-4; 13 positions agree with TRBD2. CDR1 is SGHRS and CDR2 is YFSETQ in the germline V gene. There are 17 residues in the CDR3. For the CDR3, the DNA is TGTGCCAGCAGCCCAATTACGGGACTAGCGGGAAACAACATTCAGTACTTC. As protein: CASSPITGLAGNNIQYF.

The rearrangement joins TRBV27 to TRBJ2-5, with 7 nucleotides matching TRBD1. Germline V gene lookup returns CDR1 MNHEY and CDR2 SMNVEV (reference sequence). After removal of 5 bases from V and 1 base from J, the junction contained 7 bases not matched to a gene. This CDR3 comprises 15 residues. In DNA form, the CDR3 reads TGTGCCAGCAGTACCACCCGGGACAGCCAAGAGACCCAGTACTTC. This gives the protein CASSTTRDSQETQYF.

The chain joins TRBV4-3 to TRBJ2-1, with D uncertain. The ends were cut back, 0 bases at V and 9 bases at J, with 12 bases in the middle. Germline V CDR1 and CDR2: LGHNA, YSLEER. The CDR3 consists of 14 residues. The CDR3 DNA is TGCGCCAGCAGCCAAGATTGGATAGCTGGTGAGCAGTTCTTC. It translates to CASSQDWIAGEQFF.

This clone has only one observation. V gene TRBV19 combines with J gene TRBJ2-1; TRBD1 aligns across 8 bases. Looked up from germline, CDR1 is LNHDA and CDR2 is SQIVND (reference sequence). After removal of 5 bases from V and 6 bases from J, the junction contained 12 bases not matched to a gene. This CDR3 is 16 amino acids long. The DNA for the CDR3 is TGTGCCAGTAGTGGGTCTCAGGGGGCGCGGATCAATGAGCAGTTCTTC. Translated: CASSGSQGARINEQFF.

The chain is built from TRBV6-5 and TRBJ2-7; D is uncertain. The germline V and J ends were trimmed by 5 bases and 9 bases, with 11 bases remaining between them. Looked up from germline, CDR1 is MNHEY and CDR2 is SVGAGI. The CDR3 consists of 11 residues. The CDR3 DNA is TGTGCCAGCAGTCAGTTGGGCGCGCAGTACTTC. Translated: CASSQLGAQYF.

The CDR3: CASSQDRMVGTSGFYEQYF. The CDR3, as DNA: TGTGCCAGCAGCCAAGATCGGATGGTGGGCACTAGCGGGTTCTACGAGCAGTACTTC. The chain carries TRBV4-2 and TRBJ2-7, with 9 bases lining up with TRBD2. The CDR3 extends over 19 amino acids. From germline, CDR1 is LGHNA and CDR2 YNFKEQ. The J segment lost 3 bases and the V segment lost 0 bases, leaving 15 bases of the junction unmatched.

The genes are TRBV19 and TRBJ2-1; perhaps TRBD1 as D (6 bases). The length of the CDR3 is 13 residues. The V gene's germline CDR1 is LNHDA and CDR2 SQIVND (reference sequence). Trimming shortened V by 4 bases and J by 4 bases, and 8 bases separated the two germline ends. The CDR3 protein is CASSRDRYNEQFF. DNA of the CDR3: TGTGCCAGTAGTAGAGACAGGTACAATGAGCAGTTCTTC.

This clone appeared once. The V call is TRBV28, the J call TRBJ2-1; 12 bases fit TRBD2. Germline lookup yields CDR1 MDHEN and CDR2 SYDVKM. V lost 1 base, J lost 7 bases, and 8 bases stayed unmatched. The CDR3 is 17 residues long. This CDR3 reads CASSLYPTSGSRNEQFF. The CDR3 DNA is TGTGCCAGCAGTTTATATCCGACTAGCGGGAGCCGAAATGAGCAGTTCTTC.

The chain is built from TRBV19 and TRBJ1-2; D is possibly TRBD1 (6 bases). Germline-derived CDR1 and CDR2 are LNHDA and SQIVND (reference sequence). V lost 10 bases and J lost 4, with 13 bases in between. The CDR3 contains 12 residues. CDR3 amino acids: CAIEDSSYGYTF. As DNA, the CDR3 is TGTGCCATCGAGGACAGTTCCTATGGCTACACCTTC. Together with reference TRBV19 and TRBJ1-2, the CDR3 gives the full variable domain: DGGITQSPKYLFRKEGQNVTLSCEQNLNHDAMYWYRQDPGQGLRLIYYSQIVNDFQKGDIAEGYSVSREKKESFPLTVTSAQKNPTAFYLCAIEDSSYGYTFGSGTRLTVV.

This sequence joins TRBV27 and TRBJ2-1, with TRBD2 identical over 9 bases. Germline CDR1 reads MNHEY; CDR2 reads SMNVEV (reference sequence). The CDR3 runs 15 residues. The V segment lost 4 bases and the J segment 5 bases; nucleotides outside the gene matches: 6. The CDR3 DNA reads TGTGCCAGCAGTTCACTAGCGGGCCACCACAATGAGCAGTTCTTC. Residues: CASSSLAGHHNEQFF.

The chain combines TRBV13 with TRBJ1-1; D not certain. V was pared by 2 bases and J by 3 bases, with 10 bases between. The CDR3 covers 14 residues. Looked up from germline, CDR1 is PRHDT and CDR2 is FYEKMQ (reference sequence). The CDR3 coding sequence is TGTGCCAGCAGCTTACACGGGTTAGACACTGAAGCTTTCTTT. This translates into CASSLHGLDTEAFF. Based on the CDR3 plus reference TRBV13 and TRBJ1-1, the full variable domain is AAGVIQSPRHLIKEKRETATLKCYPIPRHDTVYWYQQGPGQDPQFLISFYEKMQSDKGSIPDRFSAQQFSDYHSELNMSSLELGDSALYFCASSLHGLDTEAFFGQGTRLTVV.

The rearrangement uses TRBV10-3 and TRBJ1-1; TRBD1 matches 7 bases. J gave up 0 bases and V 10 bases, and 8 bases lay outside the gene matches. The germline CDR1 and CDR2 sequences are ENHRY and SYGVKD. The CDR3 runs to 14 residues. The CDR3 coding sequence is TGTGCCACCCAACGACAGGGATTGAACACTGAAGCTTTCTTT. It is translated as CATQRQGLNTEAFF.

The chain couples TRBV18 to TRBJ2-7, with D tentatively TRBD1 (7 bases). Germline CDR1 and CDR2: KGHSH and LQKENI. There are 15 residues in the CDR3. The germline V and J ends were trimmed by 6 bases and 1 base, with 16 bases remaining between them. The DNA for the CDR3 is TGTGCCAGCTCCCCCCGACAGGGAGGATCCTACGAGCAGTACTTC. This encodes CASSPRQGGSYEQYF.

The chain carries TRBV27 and TRBJ2-7, with 13 positions matching TRBD2. V lost 6 bases, J lost 4 bases, and 6 bases stayed unmatched. Germline V gives CDR1 MNHEY, CDR2 SMNVEV (reference sequence). This CDR3 contains 15 residues. This CDR3 reads CASRRPGLAGYEQYF. The DNA of the CDR3 is TGTGCCAGCAGGCGACCGGGACTAGCGGGATACGAGCAGTACTTC.

The rearrangement joins TRBV6-7 to TRBJ2-7; a weak D match, TRBD1 (6 bases). TRBV6-7 is given ORF status, its function remaining uncertain. The V gene lost 6 bases and the J gene lost 0 bases, with 21 bases spanning the gap. The CDR3 extends over 17 amino acids. The CDR3 nucleotides read TGTGCCAGCAGACTCCGACAGGCAACCCCGAGCTCCTACGAGCAGTACTTC. It encodes CASRLRQATPSSYEQYF.

This clone has only one observation. V and J are TRBV4-2 and TRBJ1-2; D perhaps matches TRBD1 (5 bases). The CDR3 runs to 15 residues. V gave up 1 base and J gave up 2 bases, with 11 bases separating them. Germline V gene sequence: CDR1 LGHNA, CDR2 YNFKEQ. The CDR3 DNA reads TGTGCCAGCAGCCAAGCTGGCGGGGGGAACTATGGCTACACCTTC. Its translation: CASSQAGGGNYGYTF.

This chain links TRBV19 with TRBJ1-1; 7 bases are a match to TRBD1. Trimming at V came to 6 bases and at J to 0 bases, leaving 7 bases not matched to a gene. This CDR3 is built from 15 residues. Germline V gene sequence: CDR1 LNHDA, CDR2 SQIVND (reference sequence). The CDR3 is CASSTRQGMNTEAFF. CDR3 DNA sequence: TGTGCCAGTAGCACCCGACAGGGTATGAACACTGAAGCTTTCTTT.

The chain's CDR3 is CASSPRQTSNQPQHF. DNA of the CDR3: TGTGCCAGTAGTCCCCGACAGACTAGCAATCAGCCCCAGCATTTT. V is TRBV19 and J is TRBJ1-5, with D possibly TRBD1 on 5 matching bases. Trimming left V 5 bases short and J 0 bases short, with 11 bases between. This CDR3 comprises 15 residues. Germline values: CDR1 LNHDA, CDR2 SQIVND (reference sequence).

The V call is TRBV7-9, the J call TRBJ2-1; 10 bases map to TRBD2. The trim removed 6 bases at V and 9 bases at J, leaving 23 bases unmatched. CDR3 size: 19 residues. CDR1 and CDR2 (germline): SEHNR, FQNEAQ (reference sequence). The chain's CDR3 is CASRGGPASGSPSFSEQFF. The CDR3 DNA sequence: TGTGCCAGCAGAGGAGGGCCTGCTAGCGGGAGTCCCAGCTTCAGTGAGCAGTTCTTC.

The rearrangement joins TRBV2 to TRBJ2-1; 8 bases match TRBD2. Germline V gene data show CDR1 as SNHLY and CDR2 as FYNNEI. The ends lost 9 bases at V and 7 bases at J; junction bases unmatched: 11. The CDR3 is made up of 14 amino acids. This chain's CDR3 is CASSLGTRDNEQFF. The CDR3, as DNA: TGTGCCAGTTCACTCGGGACTAGGGATAATGAGCAGTTCTTC.